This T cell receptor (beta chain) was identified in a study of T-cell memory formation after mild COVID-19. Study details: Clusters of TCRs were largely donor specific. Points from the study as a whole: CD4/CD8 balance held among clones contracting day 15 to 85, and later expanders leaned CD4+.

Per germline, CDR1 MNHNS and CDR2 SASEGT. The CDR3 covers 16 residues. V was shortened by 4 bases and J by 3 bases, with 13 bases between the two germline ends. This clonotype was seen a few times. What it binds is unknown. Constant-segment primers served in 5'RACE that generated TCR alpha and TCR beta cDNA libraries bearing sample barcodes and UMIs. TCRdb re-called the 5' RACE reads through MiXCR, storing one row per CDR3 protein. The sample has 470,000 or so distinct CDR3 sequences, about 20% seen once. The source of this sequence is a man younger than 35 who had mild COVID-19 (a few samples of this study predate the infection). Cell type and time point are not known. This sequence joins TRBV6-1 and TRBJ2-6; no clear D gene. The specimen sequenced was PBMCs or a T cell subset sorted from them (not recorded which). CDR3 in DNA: TGTGCCAGCAGTGTTGGCCGATATTATGGGGCCAACGTCCTGACTTTC. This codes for CASSVGRYYGANVLTF.